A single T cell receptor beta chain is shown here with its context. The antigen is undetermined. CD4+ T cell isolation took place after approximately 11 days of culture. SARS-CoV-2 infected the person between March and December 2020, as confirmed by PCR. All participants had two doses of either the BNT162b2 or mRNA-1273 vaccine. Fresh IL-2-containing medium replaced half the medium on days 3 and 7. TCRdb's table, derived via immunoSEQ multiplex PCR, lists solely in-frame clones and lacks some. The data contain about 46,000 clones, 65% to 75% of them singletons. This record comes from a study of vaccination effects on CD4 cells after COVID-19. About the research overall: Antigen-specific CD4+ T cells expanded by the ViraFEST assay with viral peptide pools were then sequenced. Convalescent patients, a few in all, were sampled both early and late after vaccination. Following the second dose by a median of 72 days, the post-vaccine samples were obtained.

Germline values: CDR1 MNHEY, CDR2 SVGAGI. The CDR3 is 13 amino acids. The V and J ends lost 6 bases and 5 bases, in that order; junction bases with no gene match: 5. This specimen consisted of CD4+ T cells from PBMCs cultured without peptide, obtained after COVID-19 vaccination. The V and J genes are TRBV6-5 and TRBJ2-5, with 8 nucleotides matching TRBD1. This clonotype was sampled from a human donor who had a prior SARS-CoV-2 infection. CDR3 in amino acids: CASSRTGWETQYF. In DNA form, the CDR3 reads TGTGCCAGCAGCCGGACAGGGTGGGAGACCCAGTACTTC.